This T cell receptor beta chain originates from a study of blood T cell repertoires in COVID-19. Study as a whole: Samples representing acute and convalescent COVID-19 were sourced from the United States, Italy and Spain.

As handled by the study authors: Estimation of nucleated cell counts was performed using reference gene primer amplification. TCRdb's table, derived via immunoSEQ multiplex PCR, lists solely in-frame clones and lacks some. V and J calls and clone size come straight from that table; D and trimming were deduced from the DNA. The repertoire has about 50,000 clones, 85% of them found once; the top ten carry roughly 10%. The specimen was peripheral blood. The TCR was taken from a human donor in a cohort sampled during active COVID-19.

CDR3 residues: CSVRLYSSYEQYF. In DNA, the CDR3 is TGCAGCGTAAGACTCTATAGCTCCTACGAGCAGTACTTC. The chain uses TRBV29-1 and TRBJ2-7; D gene unclear. The germline gives CDR1 SQVTM, CDR2 ANQGSEA. CDR3 length: 13 residues. V lost 6 bases and J lost 0, with 12 bases in between.